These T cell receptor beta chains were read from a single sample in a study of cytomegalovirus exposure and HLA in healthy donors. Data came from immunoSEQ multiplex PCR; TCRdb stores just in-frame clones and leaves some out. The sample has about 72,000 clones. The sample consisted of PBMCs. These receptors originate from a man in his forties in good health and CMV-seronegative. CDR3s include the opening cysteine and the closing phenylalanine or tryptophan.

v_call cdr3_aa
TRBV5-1 CASSLTQGGNTIYF
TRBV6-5 CASSRGGRGQPQHF
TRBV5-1 CASSLAGAGNTIYF
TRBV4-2 CASSQVEGIAKNIQYF
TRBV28 CASTPPGGAYEQYF
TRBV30 CAWTRGGEGEQYF
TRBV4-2 CASSQVGSGGAVFGYNEQFF
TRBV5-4 CASSLSQGGSEKLFF
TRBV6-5 CASSYGHLETQYF
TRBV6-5 CASSPPGLEGGYTF
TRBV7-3 CASSLRQGIHNEQFF
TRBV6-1 CASSVEFNSYEQYF
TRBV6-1 CASSALDQPQHF
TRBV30 CAWSVPNLGAQYF
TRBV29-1 CSVAPYGTGSREQYF
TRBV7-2 CASSPVGGFELLF
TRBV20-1 CSASRAYEQYF